The 17 T cell receptor beta chains in this list originate from one sample, sequenced in a study of blood T cell repertoires in COVID-19 (TCRdb year 2020). Receptor amplification or capture employed the immunoSEQ multiplex PCR assay. In TCRdb, the immuneACCESS table is reduced to in-frame sequences with V and J assigned. These tables do not hold every clone; where another copy was compared, an unresolved V gene accounts for under half, and the others remain unexplained. The sample includes 88,000 or so clones, with 70% to 90% observed a single time. Over 10% of the sample is held by the ten biggest clonotypes. Sequencing was carried out using peripheral blood. These receptors all come from a human donor in a cohort sampled during active COVID-19.

V gene TRBV25-1 combines with J gene TRBJ1-1, with D unresolved. The CDR3 has 13 amino acids. Germline CDR1 is MGHDK and CDR2 is SYGVNS. The ends were cut back, 4 bases at V and 5 bases at J, with 11 bases in the middle. The CDR3 is CASSARGWTEAFF. In DNA, the CDR3 is TGTGCCAGCAGTGCCCGGGGATGGACTGAAGCTTTCTTT.

This clone was seen a single time. The CDR3 DNA is TGTGCCATCAGTGAGTCCCAGGGGGTACACGAGCAGTACTTC. This codes for CAISESQGVHEQYF. The chain is built from TRBV10-3 and TRBJ2-7, with TRBD1 identical over 7 bases. CDR1 and CDR2 (germline): ENHRY, SYGVKD. This CDR3 contains 14 residues. Germline trimming cut 0 bases from V and 5 bases from J; bases unmatched to any gene: 4.

The chain couples TRBV18 to TRBJ1-6; D is unclear. This CDR3 is 15 amino acids long. CDR1 and CDR2 from the germline V gene are KGHSH and LQKENI. V was shortened by 2 bases and J by 7 bases, with 12 bases between the two germline ends. CDR3 residues: CASSPGPGGNSPLHF. In DNA form, the CDR3 reads TGTGCCAGCTCACCAGGCCCAGGAGGCAATTCACCCCTCCACTTT.

The chain combines TRBV10-3 with TRBJ1-2, with TRBD1 matching over 12 bases. With 10 bases clipped from V and 7 bases from J, the junction kept 7 bases outside the gene matches. This CDR3 is 13 amino acids long. CDR1 and CDR2 (germline): ENHRY, SYGVKD. The CDR3 DNA reads as TGTGCCACCACCGGGACAGGGGGCCGTGGCTACACCTTC. It encodes CATTGTGGRGYTF.

The V and J genes are TRBV7-8 and TRBJ1-5; D is undetermined. V lost 0 bases and J 2 bases, leaving 5 bases between the germline ends. The CDR3 runs to 14 residues. The germline V gene encodes CDR1 SGHVS and CDR2 FQNEAQ. The DNA for the CDR3 is TGTGCCAGCAGCTTAGCGTCAGGCAATCAGCCCCAGCATTTT. Translating it yields CASSLASGNQPQHF.

The V and J genes are TRBV28 and TRBJ1-1; the D gene is possibly TRBD1 (5 bases). The V end was cut by 5 bases, the J end by 7 bases, with 8 bases between. CDR1 and CDR2 (germline): MDHEN, SYDVKM. The CDR3 runs 11 residues. CDR3 amino acids: CASSHRIEAFF. CDR3 sequence (DNA): TGTGCCAGCAGTCACAGGATTGAAGCTTTCTTT.

This clone occurred once. The chain combines TRBV13 with TRBJ2-7; 7 nucleotides align to TRBD1. The germline V gene encodes CDR1 PRHDT and CDR2 FYEKMQ (reference sequence). The CDR3 extends over 15 amino acids. V lost 1 base to trimming and J lost 6 bases; unmatched junction nucleotides: 9. CDR3 in amino acids: CASSLVPGTASEQYF. DNA of the CDR3: TGTGCCAGCAGCTTAGTCCCCGGGACAGCCTCCGAGCAGTACTTC. Combining the CDR3 with reference TRBV13 and TRBJ2-7 gives the whole variable domain AAGVIQSPRHLIKEKRETATLKCYPIPRHDTVYWYQQGPGQDPQFLISFYEKMQSDKGSIPDRFSAQQFSDYHSELNMSSLELGDSALYFCASSLVPGTASEQYFGPGTRLTVT.

The gene calls are TRBV7-2 and TRBJ1-5; tentatively, D is TRBD1 (6 bases). With 5 bases removed from V and 4 bases from J, the gap between germline ends came to 12 bases. The CDR3 spans 14 residues. CDR1 is SGHTA, CDR2 FQGNSA, per germline. The CDR3 nucleotides are TGTGCCAGCAGCGTGGGACACCAAAATCAGCCCCAGCATTTT. Protein sequence: CASSVGHQNQPQHF.

The rearrangement uses TRBV5-1 and TRBJ2-2, with TRBD2 matching over 10 bases. Germline CDR1 SGHRS, CDR2 YFSETQ. J gave up 7 bases and V 4 bases, and 7 bases lay outside the gene matches. CDR3 length: 15 amino acids. The CDR3 sequence is CASSPLAGVDGELFF. Written as DNA, the CDR3 is TGCGCCAGCAGCCCCCTAGCGGGAGTGGACGGGGAGCTGTTTTTT.

This rearrangement joins TRBV10-3 to TRBJ1-2; weak D call: TRBD1 (6 bases). The V gene lost 4 bases and the J gene lost 1 base, with 13 bases spanning the gap. In germline, CDR1 is ENHRY, CDR2 SYGVKD. This CDR3 comprises 15 residues. Here the CDR3 reads CAISAGGANNYGYTF. The CDR3 DNA reads as TGTGCCATCAGTGCTGGGGGGGCTAATAACTATGGCTACACCTTC.

The chain links TRBV7-3 to TRBJ2-1, with 11 bases aligning to TRBD1. Germline CDR1 reads SGHTA; CDR2 reads FQGTGA. The V segment lost 2 bases and the J segment 4 bases; nucleotides outside the gene matches: 4. The CDR3 has 16 residues. CDR3 amino acids: CASSLEGTGGYNEQFF. DNA for the CDR3: TGTGCCAGCAGCTTAGAAGGGACAGGGGGTTACAATGAGCAGTTCTTC.

The chain is built from TRBV9 and TRBJ2-1; 9 bases fit TRBD2. The junction had 9 bases not matched to a gene; V was cut back by 1 base and J by 4 bases. Per the germline V gene, CDR1 is SGDLS and CDR2 is YYNGEE. The CDR3 totals 17 residues. The CDR3 sequence: CASSVSSGGRAYNEQFF. The DNA for the CDR3 is TGTGCCAGCAGCGTATCCTCGGGCGGGAGGGCATACAATGAGCAGTTCTTC.

V usage is TRBV28 and J usage is TRBJ2-7; 11 positions match TRBD1. This CDR3 is 15 amino acids long. Germline CDR1 and CDR2: MDHEN and SYDVKM. V was pared by 5 bases and J by 5 bases, with 8 bases of the junction left unmatched. The CDR3 loop reads CASSPGGQGVDEQYF. In nucleotides, the CDR3 is TGTGCCAGCAGTCCTGGGGGACAGGGGGTCGACGAGCAGTACTTC.

The V and J genes are TRBV7-3 and TRBJ2-7; maybe TRBD1 (6 bases). The germline gives CDR1 SGHTA, CDR2 FQGTGA. V shed 5 bases and J shed 5 bases, with 13 bases lying between them. The CDR3 totals 13 residues. CDR3 sequence (DNA): TGTGCCAGCAGCGCCCCAGGGGACAACGAGCAGTACTTC. Its translation: CASSAPGDNEQYF. Full variable domain (missing parts from reference TRBV7-3 and TRBJ2-7): GAGVSQTPSNKVTEKGKYVELRCDPISGHTALYWYRQSLGQGPEFLIYFQGTGAADDSGLPNDRFFAVRPEGSVSTLKIQRTERGDSAVYLCASSAPGDNEQYFGPGTRLTVT.

The chain links TRBV7-3 to TRBJ2-2, with 8 positions matching TRBD1. The CDR3 length is 15 residues. Germline V gives CDR1 SGHTA, CDR2 FQGTGA. The V segment lost 0 bases and the J segment 7 bases; nucleotides outside the gene matches: 4. CDR3 in amino acids: CASSLTRGQGGELFF. In nucleotides, the CDR3 is TGTGCCAGCAGCTTAACCCGAGGACAGGGCGGGGAGCTGTTTTTT.

The chain has TRBV19 and TRBJ1-5; tentatively, D is TRBD1 (6 bases). The CDR3 is made up of 14 amino acids. CDR1 and CDR2 from the germline V gene are LNHDA and SQIVND (reference sequence). Trimming took 11 bases from V and 4 from J, leaving 18 bases between them. CDR3 nucleotides: TGTGCCCCCTTCGACGGGGACAAAAATCAGCCCCAGCATTTT. This gives the protein CAPFDGDKNQPQHF.

The CDR3 sequence: CASSFGRGYIQYF. The CDR3 DNA reads as TGTGCCAGCAGCTTTGGGAGGGGTTACATTCAGTACTTC. The genes are TRBV7-2 and TRBJ2-4, with 7 bases fitting TRBD2. This CDR3 has 13 residues. In germline, CDR1 is SGHTA, CDR2 FQGNSA. V lost 3 bases and J lost 8; bases outside the gene matches: 4. Looking up the rest from reference TRBV7-2 and TRBJ2-4 gives the full variable domain: GAGVSQSPSNKVTEKGKDVELRCDPISGHTALYWYRQSLGQGLEFLIYFQGNSAPDKSGLPSDRFSAERTGGSVSTLTIQRTQQEDSAVYLCASSFGRGYIQYFGAGTRLSVL.